The 17 T cell receptor beta chains reported below all come from one sample, sequenced in a study of T cells in Graves' hyperthyroidism and ophthalmopathy (dated by TCRdb to 2018 to 2020). Library creation used multiplex PCR. The sequencer listed for this sample is Illumina HiSeq 2000. The TCR beta CDR3 regions were amplified from the RNA transcripts. The first round of RT-PCR for the TCR CDR3 was performed with the HTBI primer set and the Qiagen OneStep RT-PCR kit. The public reads were reprocessed in TCRdb via fastp at Q25 and MiXCR, keeping in-frame beta chains. Rows merge per CDR3 protein into single entries with the most common DNA and genes. This sample is represented by about 380,000 distinct CDR3 sequences; around 13% of them were singletons. Together, the top ten hold about 20% of the sample. Sequencing was done on a sample of blood. The source of these receptors is a woman aged 30 to 39 with Graves' ophthalmopathy.

This clonotype was counted ten times or more. The chain employs TRBV10-1 and TRBJ2-1; TRBD2 aligns across 8 bases. V was clipped by 6 bases and J by 7 bases; unmatched bases: 5. Germline lookup yields CDR1 WNHNN and CDR2 SYGVQD (reference sequence). The CDR3 contains 13 residues. The CDR3 DNA reads as TGCGCCAGCAGCGGGGGGGCTGGTAATGAGCAGTTCTTC. Its translation: CASSGGAGNEQFF.

This clonotype has ten or more counts. The chain couples TRBV3-1 to TRBJ2-3; D might be TRBD2 (6 bases). Germline CDR1 LGHDT, CDR2 YNNKEL (reference sequence). The CDR3 is 16 amino acids. With 5 bases removed from V and 1 base from J, the gap between germline ends came to 16 bases. CDR3: CASSGQLAEGTDTQYF. The CDR3 DNA is TGTGCCAGCAGCGGCCAACTAGCTGAAGGCACAGATACGCAGTATTTT.

This clonotype has at least ten counts. The CDR3 sequence: CSAMDRGNGWTEAFF. DNA of the CDR3: TGCAGTGCTATGGACAGGGGAAATGGTTGGACTGAAGCTTTCTTT. The chain is built from TRBV20-1 and TRBJ1-1; 9 nucleotides agree with TRBD1. The germline CDR1 and CDR2 sequences are DFQATT and SNEGSKA (reference sequence). Trimming at V came to 4 bases and at J to 5 bases, leaving 11 bases not matched to a gene. This CDR3 spans 15 amino acids.

The chain has TRBV15 and TRBJ2-4; tentatively, D is TRBD1 (7 bases). Trimming took 3 bases from V and 5 from J, leaving 17 bases between them. This CDR3 has 16 amino acids. Germline assignment: CDR1 LNHNV and CDR2 YYDKDF (reference sequence). The CDR3 sequence: CATSSGGQDRENIQYF. The CDR3 DNA sequence: TGTGCCACCAGCAGCGGGGGACAAGACAGGGAAAACATTCAGTACTTC.

This clonotype has at least ten counts. The V and J genes are TRBV5-1 and TRBJ1-5, with a possible D match to TRBD1 (5 bases). The CDR3 is 15 amino acids. V lost 4 bases and J lost 5, with 16 bases in between. CDR1 is SGHRS, CDR2 YFSETQ, per germline. CDR3 protein: CASSATGTGDQPQHF. The CDR3 region has the DNA TGCGCCAGCAGCGCAACCGGGACGGGTGATCAGCCCCAGCATTTT.

CDR3 amino acids: CASRIDPGQGFQETQYF. Written as DNA, the CDR3 is TGTGCCAGCAGAATTGATCCGGGACAGGGGTTCCAAGAGACCCAGTACTTC. The chain employs TRBV28 and TRBJ2-5; 10 nucleotides align to TRBD1. The CDR3 has 17 residues. J lost 1 base, V lost 6 bases, and 11 bases had no gene match. In germline, CDR1 is MDHEN, CDR2 SYDVKM.

This clonotype showed up many times. The V call is TRBV7-6, the J call TRBJ2-2; D may be TRBD1 or TRBD2 (6 bases each). CDR1 is SGHVS, CDR2 FNYEAQ, per germline. V was cut by 3 bases and J by 4 bases, with 12 bases left in between. The CDR3 is made up of 15 amino acids. The CDR3 here is CASSLGGRSTGELFF. CDR3 DNA: TGTGCCAGCAGCTTGGGGGGCCGGAGCACCGGGGAGCTGTTTTTT. Full variable domain (missing parts from reference TRBV7-6 and TRBJ2-2): GAGVSQSPRYKVTKRGQDVALRCDPISGHVSLYWYRQALGQGPEFLTYFNYEAQQDKSGLPNDRFSAERPEGSISTLTIQRTEQRDSAMYRCASSLGGRSTGELFFGEGSRLTVL.

The table lists this clonotype with many counts. This chain links TRBV11-2 with TRBJ1-4; weak D call: TRBD1 (5 bases). The CDR3 contains 12 residues. Trimming pared 5 bases from V and 8 bases from J, leaving 9 bases between. CDR1 is SGHAT, CDR2 FQNNGV, per germline. In DNA form, the CDR3 reads TGTGCCAGCAGCCTCCGGGGGGAAAAACTGTTTTTT. It is translated as CASSLRGEKLFF.

Regarding this clonotype: The junction differs from germline at one of its ends, possibly a read error. The rearrangement links TRBV7-9 to TRBJ2-3; D is perhaps TRBD1 or TRBD2 (5 bases each). Germline values: CDR1 SEHNR, CDR2 FQNEAQ (reference sequence). This CDR3 contains 15 residues. The CDR3 protein is CASSLGSGLTGTQYF. The CDR3 DNA is TGTGCCAGCAGCTTAGGATCGGGGCTCACAGGTACGCAGTATTTT.

This clonotype has ten or more counts. The chain couples TRBV6-1 to TRBJ2-2; 7 bases match TRBD1. Germline values: CDR1 MNHNS, CDR2 SASEGT. Germline trimming cut 5 bases from V and 4 bases from J; bases unmatched to any gene: 4. This CDR3 has 14 amino acids. The CDR3 sequence: CASSSGQPTGELFF. The CDR3 nucleotides read TGTGCCAGCAGTTCGGGACAGCCCACCGGGGAGCTGTTTTTT.

This clonotype was detected many times. The V call is TRBV4-2, the J call TRBJ1-2; 9 positions match TRBD1. V dropped 3 bases and J dropped 6; count of bases not matched to a gene: 11. CDR3 length: 16 residues. The germline V gene encodes CDR1 LGHNA and CDR2 YNFKEQ. Here the CDR3 reads CASSQGFGTGIDGYTF. The CDR3 coding sequence is TGTGCCAGCAGCCAGGGGTTCGGGACAGGGATTGATGGCTACACCTTC.

This clonotype was seen repeatedly, ten times or more. The gene calls are TRBV29-1 and TRBJ2-1, with a possible D match to TRBD2 (5 bases). This CDR3 has 15 amino acids. The germline V gene encodes CDR1 SQVTM and CDR2 ANQGSEA. V was cut by 1 base and J by 8 bases, with 18 bases left in between. The CDR3 DNA reads as TGCAGCGTTGAAGGCCTACTAGGCCCCAGAGATGAGCAGTTCTTC. Protein sequence: CSVEGLLGPRDEQFF.

This clonotype was seen repeatedly, ten times or more. V is TRBV30 and J is TRBJ2-7; D unresolved. V lost 5 bases and J 3 bases, leaving 8 bases between the germline ends. Germline CDR1 and CDR2: GTSNPN and SVGIG (reference sequence). CDR3 size: 11 residues. CDR3 sequence reads: CAWQQSYEQYF. CDR3 nucleotides: TGTGCCTGGCAGCAGAGCTACGAGCAGTACTTC.

This clonotype showed up many times. The rearrangement links TRBV7-9 to TRBJ1-1, with TRBD1 as a possible D gene (5 bases). Germline V gives CDR1 SEHNR, CDR2 FQNEAQ (reference sequence). This CDR3 spans 13 amino acids. V lost 4 bases and J 5 bases, leaving 11 bases between the germline ends. CDR3 bases: TGTGCCAGCAGCTACCCAGGGCGGACTGAAGCTTTCTTT. It specifies CASSYPGRTEAFF.

This clonotype was picked up a small number of times. The genes are TRBV5-1 and TRBJ2-2; no clear D gene. Trimming took 0 bases from V and 1 from J, leaving 10 bases between them. Germline V gene data show CDR1 as SGHRS and CDR2 as YFSETQ. The CDR3 contains 16 residues. The CDR3 protein is CASSLEGSMNTGELFF. The CDR3 DNA reads as TGCGCCAGCAGCTTGGAAGGGTCCATGAACACCGGGGAGCTGTTTTTT. The whole variable domain, filled in from reference TRBV5-1 and TRBJ2-2, reads KAGVTQTPRYLIKTRGQQVTLSCSPISGHRSVSWYQQTPGQGLQFLFEYFSETQRNKGNFPGRFSGRQFSNSRSEMNVSTLELGDSALYLCASSLEGSMNTGELFFGEGSRLTVL.

Many counts were recorded for this clonotype. The J gene is TRBJ2-3, the V gene TRBV12-3 or TRBV12-4; D not certain. Deletions cut 7 bases from V and 2 bases from J, with 10 bases between. The CDR3 has 13 amino acids. The CDR3 nucleotides are TGTGCCAGCACCAAGGGATTCACAGATACGCAGTATTTT. Translation gives CASTKGFTDTQYF.

The table lists this clonotype with many counts. J is TRBJ2-3 and V is TRBV2; D is perhaps TRBD1 (5 bases). Trimming removed 4 bases at V and 9 bases at J, with 17 bases between. Per germline, CDR1 SNHLY and CDR2 FYNNEI. This CDR3 region has 14 residues. The DNA for the CDR3 is TGTGCCAGCAGTGGGGGCTTCACTTACGAGACGCAGTATTTT. It translates to CASSGGFTYETQYF. The entire variable domain, with the rest obtained from reference TRBV2 and TRBJ2-3, is as follows: EPEVTQTPSHQVTQMGQEVILRCVPISNHLYFYWYRQILGQKVEFLVSFYNNEISEKSEIFDDQFSVERPDGSNFTLKIRSTKLEDSAMYFCASSGGFTYETQYFGPGTRLTVL.